This entry is about one T cell receptor beta chain. Its antigen is undetermined. This sample is part of a study of immune cell composition in non-small cell lung cancer. Findings and limits, study-wide: It was not proven that tumour-reactive clones equal dominant tumour-associated clones. TIL tumour reactivity correlated with maximal tumour-associated clone frequency in adenocarcinoma.

Assay: immunoSEQ multiplex PCR; the TCRdb copy retains only in-frame clones and omits some. This repertoire shows approximately 11,000 clones, roughly 60% found once; its top ten account for approximately 20%. The CDR3 consists of 15 residues. V lost 2 bases and J 2 bases, leaving 11 bases between the germline ends. Looked up from germline, CDR1 is MDHEN and CDR2 is SYDVKM. The receptor's source is a human donor with non-small cell lung cancer. The J gene is TRBJ2-3, the V gene TRBV28, with D possibly TRBD2 on 5 matching bases. The specimen was lung tumor tissue. The CDR3: CASSLPSSHTDTQYF. The CDR3 region has the DNA TGTGCCAGCAGTTTACCGTCTAGCCACACAGATACGCAGTATTTT.